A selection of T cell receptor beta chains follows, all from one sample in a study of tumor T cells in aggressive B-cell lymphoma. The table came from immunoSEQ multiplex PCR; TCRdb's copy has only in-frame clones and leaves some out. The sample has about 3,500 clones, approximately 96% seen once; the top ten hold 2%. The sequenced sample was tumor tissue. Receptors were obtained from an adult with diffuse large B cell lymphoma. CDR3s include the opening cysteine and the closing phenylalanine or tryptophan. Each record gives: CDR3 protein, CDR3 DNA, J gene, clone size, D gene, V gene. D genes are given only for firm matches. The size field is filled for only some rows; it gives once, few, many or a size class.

CDR3 protein: CASSLENRESYGYTF
CDR3 DNA: TGCGCCAGCAGCTTGGAAAACAGGGAATCCTATGGCTACACCTTC
J gene: TRBJ1-2
clone size: NA
D gene: NA
V gene: TRBV5-1

CDR3 protein: CASSRGEGYTGELFF
CDR3 DNA: TGTGCCAGCAGCCGAGGGGAGGGTTACACCGGGGAGCTGTTTTTT
J gene: TRBJ2-2
clone size: NA
D gene: TRBD2
V gene: TRBV7-9

CDR3 protein: CASSPLRASGNQETQYF
CDR3 DNA: TGTGCCAGCAGCCCACTGCGGGCTAGCGGAAATCAAGAGACCCAGTACTTC
J gene: TRBJ2-5
clone size: NA
D gene: TRBD2
V gene: TRBV7-7

CDR3 protein: CASSSSFNIQYF
CDR3 DNA: TGTGCCAGCAGCTCCTCTTTTAACATTCAGTACTTC
J gene: TRBJ2-4
clone size: NA
D gene: NA
V gene: TRBV11-2

CDR3 protein: CASSFPSGTEGDTQYF
CDR3 DNA: TGCGCCAGCAGTTTTCCTAGCGGGACCGAGGGAGATACGCAGTATTTT
J gene: TRBJ2-3
clone size: NA
D gene: TRBD2
V gene: TRBV5-1

CDR3 protein: CSVEGTGGSYTGELFF
CDR3 DNA: TGCAGCGTAGAAGGGACAGGGGGATCCTACACCGGGGAGCTGTTTTTT
J gene: TRBJ2-2
clone size: NA
D gene: TRBD1
V gene: TRBV29-1

CDR3 protein: CASSLTRDMRYEQYF
CDR3 DNA: TGTGCCAGCAGTTTGACCCGGGACATGAGGTACGAGCAGTACTTC
J gene: TRBJ2-7
clone size: NA
D gene: NA
V gene: TRBV6-5

CDR3 protein: CASSGSAGGTEAFF
CDR3 DNA: TGTGCCAGCAGCGGGTCAGCAGGGGGCACTGAAGCTTTCTTT
J gene: TRBJ1-1
clone size: once
D gene: TRBD1
V gene: TRBV7-9

CDR3 protein: CAWSVGAGGVAKNIQYF
CDR3 DNA: TGTGCCTGGAGTGTAGGGGCAGGTGGGGTAGCCAAAAACATTCAGTACTTC
J gene: TRBJ2-4
clone size: NA
D gene: NA
V gene: TRBV30

CDR3 protein: CASTPTGLAKNIQYF
CDR3 DNA: TGCGCCAGCACACCTACAGGGCTAGCCAAAAACATTCAGTACTTC
J gene: TRBJ2-4
clone size: NA
D gene: NA
V gene: TRBV10-2

CDR3 protein: CASSAPGTSATSYNEQFF
CDR3 DNA: TGTGCCAGCAGCGCCCCCGGGACTAGCGCTACATCCTACAATGAGCAGTTCTTC
J gene: TRBJ2-1
clone size: NA
D gene: TRBD2
V gene: TRBV9

CDR3 protein: CASRPGASYEQYF
CDR3 DNA: TGTGCCAGCAGACCAGGGGCCTCCTACGAGCAGTACTTC
J gene: TRBJ2-7
clone size: NA
D gene: NA
V gene: TRBV11-2

CDR3 protein: CSAEGLNF
CDR3 DNA: TGCAGTGCCGAGGGACTCAATTTT
J gene: TRBJ1-1
clone size: NA
D gene: NA
V gene: TRBV20-1

CDR3 protein: CASSLGGAFTDTQYF
CDR3 DNA: TGTGCCAGCAGCTTGGGTGGAGCGTTCACAGATACGCAGTATTTT
J gene: TRBJ2-3
clone size: NA
D gene: NA
V gene: TRBV5-4

CDR3 protein: CAWNPLGGSSTGELFF
CDR3 DNA: TGTGCCTGGAATCCTCTGGGCGGGAGTTCGACCGGGGAGCTGTTTTTT
J gene: TRBJ2-2
clone size: NA
D gene: TRBD2
V gene: TRBV30

CDR3 protein: CASSADRANYGYTF
CDR3 DNA: TGTGCCAGCAGTGCGGACAGGGCGAACTATGGCTACACCTTC
J gene: TRBJ1-2
clone size: NA
D gene: TRBD1
V gene: TRBV27

CDR3 protein: CASSLGTSAEQYF
CDR3 DNA: TGTGCTAGCTCCCTCGGGACTAGCGCCGAGCAGTACTTC
J gene: TRBJ2-7
clone size: NA
D gene: TRBD2
V gene: TRBV18

CDR3 protein: CASSLQDRNTEAFF
CDR3 DNA: TGTGCCAGTAGTCTCCAGGACAGGAACACTGAAGCTTTCTTT
J gene: TRBJ1-1
clone size: NA
D gene: NA
V gene: TRBV19

CDR3 protein: CASSEVGGGTGELFF
CDR3 DNA: TGCGCCAGCAGTGAAGTGGGAGGAGGTACCGGGGAGCTGTTTTTT
J gene: TRBJ2-2
clone size: NA
D gene: NA
V gene: TRBV10-1

CDR3 protein: CAISYGMNTEAFF
CDR3 DNA: TGTGCCATCTCATACGGGATGAACACTGAAGCTTTCTTT
J gene: TRBJ1-1
clone size: NA
D gene: NA
V gene: TRBV6-5

CDR3 protein: CANSRDRGNTEAFF
CDR3 DNA: TGCGCCAACAGTCGGGACAGGGGGAACACTGAAGCTTTCTTT
J gene: TRBJ1-1
clone size: NA
D gene: TRBD1
V gene: TRBV5-1

CDR3 protein: CASSTAGHTEAFF
CDR3 DNA: TGCGCCAGCAGCACCGCAGGGCACACTGAAGCTTTCTTT
J gene: TRBJ1-1
clone size: NA
D gene: NA
V gene: TRBV5-1

CDR3 protein: CASTGGSLGNQPQHF
CDR3 DNA: TGTGCCAGCACCGGGGGGAGCTTGGGCAATCAGCCCCAGCATTTT
J gene: TRBJ1-5
clone size: NA
D gene: NA
V gene: TRBV2

CDR3 protein: CASSLTGAEETQYF
CDR3 DNA: TGTGCCAGCAGTCTCACGGGAGCTGAAGAGACCCAGTACTTC
J gene: TRBJ2-5
clone size: NA
D gene: NA
V gene: TRBV27

CDR3 protein: CASSAQWGPDTQYF
CDR3 DNA: TGTGCCAGCAGCGCTCAGTGGGGCCCAGATACGCAGTATTTT
J gene: TRBJ2-3
clone size: NA
D gene: NA
V gene: TRBV9

CDR3 protein: CASSLGTGDQNIQYF
CDR3 DNA: TGTGCCAGCAGCTTAGGGACAGGGGACCAAAACATTCAGTACTTC
J gene: TRBJ2-4
clone size: NA
D gene: TRBD1
V gene: TRBV7-9

CDR3 protein: CASSPPRLRERVDTQYF
CDR3 DNA: TGTGCCAGCTCACCCCCCCGCCTGCGGGAGAGGGTAGATACGCAGTATTTT
J gene: TRBJ2-3
clone size: NA
D gene: TRBD2
V gene: TRBV18

CDR3 protein: CSVAESGANVLTF
CDR3 DNA: TGCAGCGTTGCGGAGTCTGGGGCCAACGTCCTGACTTTC
J gene: TRBJ2-6
clone size: NA
D gene: NA
V gene: TRBV29-1

CDR3 protein: CASSFGQGNYEQYF
CDR3 DNA: TGTGCCAGCAGCTTTGGACAGGGGAACTACGAGCAGTACTTC
J gene: TRBJ2-7
clone size: NA
D gene: TRBD1
V gene: TRBV7-2

CDR3 protein: CASSVEGRVYRQFF
CDR3 DNA: TGTGCCAGCAGCGTAGAAGGCAGGGTTTATAGGCAGTTCTTC
J gene: TRBJ2-1
clone size: NA
D gene: NA
V gene: TRBV9

CDR3 protein: CASSDGRVYNEQFF
CDR3 DNA: TGCGCCAGCAGTGATGGCAGGGTTTACAATGAGCAGTTCTTC
J gene: TRBJ2-1
clone size: NA
D gene: NA
V gene: TRBV10-1

CDR3 protein: CASSPLADTQYF
CDR3 DNA: TGTGCCAGCAGTCCGCTAGCGGATACGCAGTATTTT
J gene: TRBJ2-3
clone size: once
D gene: NA
V gene: TRBV7-9

CDR3 protein: CSAPATSTYNEQFF
CDR3 DNA: TGCAGCGCCCCAGCGACCTCCACCTACAATGAGCAGTTCTTC
J gene: TRBJ2-1
clone size: NA
D gene: NA
V gene: TRBV29-1

CDR3 protein: CASSSDEGTGEQYF
CDR3 DNA: TGTGCCAGCAGCTCAGACGAAGGGACAGGCGAGCAGTACTTC
J gene: TRBJ2-7
clone size: NA
D gene: TRBD1
V gene: TRBV7-2

CDR3 protein: CAWSGTRKLFF
CDR3 DNA: TGTGCCTGGAGTGGGACAAGAAAACTGTTTTTT
J gene: TRBJ1-4
clone size: NA
D gene: NA
V gene: TRBV30

CDR3 protein: CASSVRQGMNTEAFF
CDR3 DNA: TGTGCCAGCAGCGTACGACAGGGTATGAACACTGAAGCTTTCTTT
J gene: TRBJ1-1
clone size: NA
D gene: TRBD1
V gene: TRBV25-1

CDR3 protein: CAWTGLPYGYTF
CDR3 DNA: TGTGCCTGGACAGGGCTCCCCTATGGCTACACCTTC
J gene: TRBJ1-2
clone size: NA
D gene: NA
V gene: TRBV30

CDR3 protein: CASTQTSSGQETQYF
CDR3 DNA: TGCGCCAGCACCCAGACTAGTTCAGGACAAGAGACCCAGTACTTC
J gene: TRBJ2-5
clone size: NA
D gene: NA
V gene: TRBV5-1

CDR3 protein: CASSLAGQGEQYF
CDR3 DNA: TGTGCCAGCAGCTTAGCCGGACAGGGAGAGCAGTACTTC
J gene: TRBJ2-7
clone size: NA
D gene: TRBD1
V gene: TRBV7-7

CDR3 protein: CASSLGGTTNTEAFF
CDR3 DNA: TGCGCCAGCAGCTTGGGGGGGACAACGAACACTGAAGCTTTCTTT
J gene: TRBJ1-1
clone size: NA
D gene: NA
V gene: TRBV5-1

CDR3 protein: CANSARTSGTDTQYF
CDR3 DNA: TGTGCCAACAGCGCGAGGACTAGCGGGACCGATACGCAGTATTTT
J gene: TRBJ2-3
clone size: NA
D gene: TRBD2
V gene: TRBV11-2

CDR3 protein: CASSWGRIGTDTQYF
CDR3 DNA: TGTGCCAGCAGTTGGGGCCGGATCGGCACAGATACGCAGTATTTT
J gene: TRBJ2-3
clone size: NA
D gene: NA
V gene: TRBV27

CDR3 protein: CASSTWTGGETQYF
CDR3 DNA: TGTGCCAGCAGTACCTGGACAGGGGGGGAGACCCAGTACTTC
J gene: TRBJ2-5
clone size: NA
D gene: TRBD1
V gene: TRBV27

CDR3 protein: CASSFDTTDTQYF
CDR3 DNA: TGTGCCAGCAGTTTTGACACCACAGATACGCAGTATTTT
J gene: TRBJ2-3
clone size: NA
D gene: NA
V gene: TRBV27

CDR3 protein: CAIGGTSGTYEQYF
CDR3 DNA: TGTGCCATCGGCGGGACTAGCGGAACCTACGAGCAGTACTTC
J gene: TRBJ2-7
clone size: once
D gene: TRBD2
V gene: TRBV10-3

CDR3 protein: CASRSGLGTGELFF
CDR3 DNA: TGTGCCAGCAGGTCAGGGTTGGGCACCGGGGAGCTGTTTTTT
J gene: TRBJ2-2
clone size: NA
D gene: NA
V gene: TRBV7-9

CDR3 protein: CASSGQGNYGYTF
CDR3 DNA: TGTGCCAGCTCGGGACAGGGGAACTATGGCTACACCTTC
J gene: TRBJ1-2
clone size: NA
D gene: TRBD1
V gene: TRBV2

CDR3 protein: CASRAGRRITEAFF
CDR3 DNA: TGTGCCAGCAGGGCGGGACGGAGGATCACTGAAGCTTTCTTT
J gene: TRBJ1-1
clone size: NA
D gene: NA
V gene: TRBV28

CDR3 protein: CASSQGAGEDRETQYF
CDR3 DNA: TGTGCCAGCAGCCAGGGGGCGGGAGAGGATAGAGAGACCCAGTACTTC
J gene: TRBJ2-5
clone size: NA
D gene: NA
V gene: TRBV7-9

CDR3 protein: CASSFQEGADGYTF
CDR3 DNA: TGTGCCAGCTCATTCCAGGAGGGGGCGGATGGCTACACCTTC
J gene: TRBJ1-2
clone size: NA
D gene: TRBD1
V gene: TRBV18

CDR3 protein: CASSFTGSSANTGELFF
CDR3 DNA: TGTGCCAGCAGCTTTACAGGGAGCTCCGCGAACACCGGGGAGCTGTTTTTT
J gene: TRBJ2-2
clone size: NA
D gene: NA
V gene: TRBV7-2

CDR3 protein: CASSTTNGETQYF
CDR3 DNA: TGTGCCAGTAGTACAACTAACGGGGAGACCCAGTACTTC
J gene: TRBJ2-5
clone size: once
D gene: NA
V gene: TRBV19

CDR3 protein: CASSQLAVSREQYF
CDR3 DNA: TGCGCCAGCAGCCAGTTAGCGGTCTCTCGAGAGCAGTACTTC
J gene: TRBJ2-7
clone size: NA
D gene: NA
V gene: TRBV4-1